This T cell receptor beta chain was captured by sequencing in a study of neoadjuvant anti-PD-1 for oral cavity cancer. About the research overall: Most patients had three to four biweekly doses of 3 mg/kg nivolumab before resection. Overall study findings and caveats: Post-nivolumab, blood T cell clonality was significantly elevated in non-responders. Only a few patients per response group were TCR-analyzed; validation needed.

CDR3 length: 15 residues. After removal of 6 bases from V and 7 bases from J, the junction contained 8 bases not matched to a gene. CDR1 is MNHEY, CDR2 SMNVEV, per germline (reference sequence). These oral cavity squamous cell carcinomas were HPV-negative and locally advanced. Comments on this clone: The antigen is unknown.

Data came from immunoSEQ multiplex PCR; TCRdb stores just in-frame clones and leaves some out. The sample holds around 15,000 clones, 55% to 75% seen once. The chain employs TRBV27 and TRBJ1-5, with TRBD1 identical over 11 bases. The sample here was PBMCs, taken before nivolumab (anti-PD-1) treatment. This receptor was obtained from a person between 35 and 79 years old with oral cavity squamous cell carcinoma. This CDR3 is CASRAGTGGSQPQHF. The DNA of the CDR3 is TGTGCCAGCAGGGCCGGGACAGGGGGTTCACAGCCCCAGCATTTT.